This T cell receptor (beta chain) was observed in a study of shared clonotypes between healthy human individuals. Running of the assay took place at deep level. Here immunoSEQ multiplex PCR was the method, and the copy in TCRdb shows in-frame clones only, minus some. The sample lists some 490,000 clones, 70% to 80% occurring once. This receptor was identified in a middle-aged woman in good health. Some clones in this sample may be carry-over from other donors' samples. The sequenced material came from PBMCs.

The CDR3 loop is CASSFVAQGEQYF. Here the CDR3 DNA reads TGTGCCAGCAGCTTTGTAGCTCAGGGTGAGCAGTACTTC. The rearrangement uses TRBV7-9 and TRBJ2-7; a weak D match, TRBD1 (5 bases). CDR3 size: 13 residues. Germline V gene data show CDR1 as SEHNR and CDR2 as FQNEAQ (reference sequence). The germline V and J ends were trimmed by 3 bases and 7 bases, with 13 bases remaining between them.